This is a list of T cell receptor beta chains from one sample in a study of blood T cell repertoires in COVID-19. Measured with immunoSEQ multiplex PCR; TCRdb has only the in-frame clones, and not every one. The sample lists about 150,000 clones, approximately 90% seen once, with roughly 2.2% in the top ten. Material: peripheral blood. These receptors were taken from a woman between 65 and 79 years old with acute or convalescent COVID-19. CDR3s include the opening cysteine and the closing phenylalanine or tryptophan. D genes are given only for firm matches. Clone size is shown for a subset of rows, as once, few, many or a class of expanded clone.

d_gene,v_gene,abundance,j_gene,CDR3aa,CDR3nt
.,TRBV6-2/TRBV6-3,.,TRBJ2-6,CASSYTVTGGANVLTF,TGTGCCAGCAGTTATACAGTTACGGGAGGGGCCAACGTCCTGACTTTC
TRBD1,TRBV27,.,TRBJ1-2,CASKRTGVYGYTF,TGTGCCAGCAAAAGGACAGGAGTCTATGGCTACACCTTC
TRBD1,TRBV18,.,TRBJ1-4,CASSAGTGNEKLFF,TGTGCCAGCTCAGCGGGGACAGGAAATGAAAAACTGTTTTTT
.,TRBV2,.,TRBJ1-5,CASTLHSNQPQHF,TGTGCCAGCACCTTACATAGCAATCAGCCCCAGCATTTT
.,TRBV5-1,.,TRBJ1-4,CASSLPGDEKLFF,TGCGCCAGCAGCCTCCCCGGGGATGAAAAACTGTTTTTT
TRBD1,TRBV19,.,TRBJ1-1,CASQGAWTTEAFF,TGTGCCAGCCAGGGGGCCTGGACCACTGAAGCTTTCTTT
TRBD1,TRBV13,.,TRBJ2-1,CASSLGDRGYNEQFF,TGTGCCAGCAGCTTAGGCGACAGGGGGTACAATGAGCAGTTCTTC
.,TRBV19,.,TRBJ2-2,CASSIALAYTGELFF,TGTGCCAGTAGTATAGCTCTAGCCTACACCGGGGAGCTGTTTTTT
.,TRBV6-5,.,TRBJ1-2,CASSPDWGGYGYTF,TGTGCCAGCAGTCCCGACTGGGGCGGCTATGGCTACACCTTC
TRBD1,TRBV7-2,.,TRBJ2-1,CASSLYDRVGEQFF,TGTGCCAGCAGCTTGTACGACAGGGTGGGTGAGCAGTTCTTC
.,TRBV5-1,few,TRBJ1-1,CASSYRDMNTEAFF,TGCGCCAGCAGCTACAGGGATATGAACACTGAAGCTTTCTTT
.,TRBV28,.,TRBJ2-1,CASSLGDEQFF,TGTGCCAGCAGTTTGGGCGATGAGCAGTTCTTC
.,TRBV5-8,.,TRBJ1-6,CASSLYSLNSPLHF,TGTGCCAGCAGCTTGTACTCTTTGAATTCACCCCTCCACTTT
.,TRBV4-3,.,TRBJ2-2,CASSPTYTGELFF,TGCGCCAGCAGCCCTACCTACACCGGGGAGCTGTTTTTT
TRBD2,TRBV6-2/TRBV6-3,.,TRBJ2-1,CASSWGRWRGAGNEQFF,TGTGCCAGCAGTTGGGGCCGCTGGCGGGGGGCGGGCAATGAGCAGTTCTTC
.,TRBV6-1,.,TRBJ1-4,CASSEKGVNEKLFF,TGTGCCAGCAGTGAAAAGGGGGTGAATGAAAAACTGTTTTTT
.,TRBV21-1,once,TRBJ1-2,CASSKARRVSSQQSANYGYTF,TGTGCCAGCAGCAAAGCGCGGCGGGTCTCATCGCAGCAGTCAGCTAACTATGGCTACACCTTC
TRBD1,TRBV19,.,TRBJ1-1,CASSLRQGAMNTEAFF,TGTGCCAGTAGTCTTCGACAGGGGGCGATGAACACTGAAGCTTTCTTT
.,TRBV28,.,TRBJ1-5,CASSLNGGNQPQHF,TGTGCCAGCAGTTTAAACGGGGGCAATCAGCCCCAGCATTTT
.,TRBV5-1,.,TRBJ1-4,CASSLGRAGFANEKLFF,TGCGCCAGCAGCTTGGGGAGGGCGGGCTTCGCTAATGAAAAACTGTTTTTT
TRBD1,TRBV18,.,TRBJ1-2,CASSNGQGAGEGYTF,TGTGCCAGCTCAAACGGACAGGGGGCTGGGGAAGGCTACACCTTC
.,TRBV28,.,TRBJ2-3,CASSPLPPISSTDTQYF,TGTGCCAGCAGTCCCTTACCCCCTATATCTAGCACAGATACGCAGTATTTT
.,TRBV3-1/TRBV3-2,once,TRBJ2-2,CASSLALGGGPNTGELFF,TGTGCCAGCAGCCTCGCTTTAGGAGGGGGCCCGAACACCGGGGAGCTGTTTTTT
.,TRBV7-9,.,TRBJ1-2,CASSLGQGSYGYTF,TGTGCCAGCAGCTTAGGGCAGGGGAGCTATGGCTACACCTTC
TRBD2,TRBV7-2,.,TRBJ2-5,CASSPWLAGGRETQYF,TGTGCCAGCAGCCCATGGCTAGCGGGGGGAAGGGAGACCCAGTACTTC
TRBD1,TRBV2,.,TRBJ2-5,CASSVMGQNQETQYF,TGTGCCAGCAGCGTTATGGGACAGAACCAAGAGACCCAGTACTTC
.,TRBV5-1,.,TRBJ1-6,CASSLERISPLHF,TGCGCCAGCAGCTTGGAGAGAATTTCACCCCTCCACTTT
.,TRBV6-5,.,TRBJ2-3,CASSYSPEGSSTQYF,TGTGCCAGCAGTTACTCGCCGGAGGGCTCAAGTACGCAGTATTTT
TRBD2,TRBV6-5,once,TRBJ2-1,CASSDTGSGYNEQFF,TGTGCCAGCAGCGATACAGGTAGCGGGTACAATGAGCAGTTCTTC
TRBD1,TRBV7-9,.,TRBJ1-1,CASSKGQGYTKAFF,TGTGCCAGCAGTAAGGGACAGGGGTATACAAAAGCTTTCTTT
.,TRBV12-3/TRBV12-4,.,TRBJ2-7,CASSLQGFEQYF,TGTGCCAGCAGCCTACAGGGATTCGAGCAGTACTTC
.,TRBV15,.,TRBJ2-3,CATSRVGGSTDTQYF,TGTGCCACCAGCAGAGTTGGCGGGAGCACAGATACGCAGTATTTT
.,TRBV27,.,TRBJ1-2,CASSALAGDGYTF,TGTGCCAGCAGCGCGCTGGCAGGGGATGGCTACACCTTC
TRBD1,TRBV10-3,.,TRBJ2-3,CAIATGGDTDTQYF,TGTGCCATCGCGACAGGGGGCGACACAGATACGCAGTATTTT
.,TRBV6-5,.,TRBJ1-4,CASSQGGGREKLFF,TGTGCCAGCAGCCAGGGAGGGGGGCGCGAAAAACTGTTTTTT
TRBD2,TRBV7-3,once,TRBJ2-3,CASSLDSGGRYTDTQYF,TGTGCCAGCAGCTTAGATAGCGGGGGCCGATACACAGATACGCAGTATTTT
TRBD2,TRBV30,few,TRBJ2-2,CAWSVAGGHTGELFF,TGTGCCTGGAGCGTAGCGGGGGGGCACACCGGGGAGCTGTTTTTT
TRBD1,TRBV19,.,TRBJ1-2,CASNGRGIYGYTF,TGTGCCAGTAATGGCAGGGGGATCTATGGCTACACCTTC
.,TRBV6-6,.,TRBJ2-7,CASTRAGSRNEQYF,TGTGCCAGCACCAGGGCAGGGTCTAGGAACGAGCAGTACTTC
.,TRBV4-2,.,TRBJ1-2,CASSQERQGFYGYTF,TGTGCCAGCAGCCAAGAAAGGCAGGGGTTCTATGGCTACACCTTC
.,TRBV19,once,TRBJ1-2,CASSPGLGAWGYTF,TGTGCCAGTAGCCCGGGACTAGGGGCTTGGGGCTACACCTTC
.,TRBV18,.,TRBJ1-3,CASSPQTGIFSGNTIYF,TGTGCCAGCTCACCACAAACAGGGATTTTCTCTGGAAACACCATATATTTT
TRBD1,TRBV4-1,.,TRBJ2-1,CASSREGQGNYNEQFF,TGCGCCAGCAGCCGTGAGGGACAGGGGAACTACAATGAGCAGTTCTTC
.,TRBV12-3/TRBV12-4,.,TRBJ2-1,CASSLQTSEQFF,TGTGCCAGCAGTTTACAAACGAGTGAGCAGTTCTTC
TRBD1,TRBV4-1,once,TRBJ2-2,CASSRGTGDIGELFF,TGCGCCAGCAGCCGGGGGACAGGGGATATCGGGGAGCTGTTTTTT
.,TRBV7-8,.,TRBJ1-6,CASSLSGQYNSPLHF,TGTGCCAGCAGCTTATCTGGGCAGTATAATTCACCCCTCCACTTT
.,TRBV5-1,.,TRBJ2-5,CASQRQAQGETQYF,TGCGCCAGCCAGAGACAGGCCCAGGGAGAGACCCAGTACTTC
TRBD1,TRBV7-9,.,TRBJ2-3,CASSLNDREDTQYF,TGTGCCAGCAGCTTAAACGACAGGGAGGATACGCAGTATTTT
.,TRBV7-9,.,TRBJ1-2,CASRRETSSGYTF,TGTGCCAGCAGAAGGGAGACATCATCTGGCTACACCTTC
.,TRBV6-5,once,TRBJ1-1,CASRPQGINTEAFF,TGTGCCAGCAGACCCCAGGGTATCAACACTGAAGCTTTCTTT
TRBD1,TRBV28,.,TRBJ2-2,CASSLSGGKAGELFF,TGTGCCAGCAGTTTGTCAGGGGGAAAGGCCGGGGAGCTGTTTTTT
TRBD1,TRBV19,.,TRBJ2-7,CASTSDRAPTYEQYF,TGTGCCAGTACCAGTGACAGGGCCCCTACCTACGAGCAGTACTTC